This T cell receptor (beta chain) was identified in a study of blood T cell repertoires in COVID-19. Germline CDR1 is MNHEY and CDR2 is SMNVEV (reference sequence). Trimming cost V 5 bases and J 0 bases, with 14 bases left between them. The CDR3 totals 16 residues. Produced via immunoSEQ multiplex PCR; TCRdb's table is partial and in-frame only. The top ten clones hold about 4.8% of a sample with about 210,000 clones, about 89% of them seen once. The sequencing sample was made of peripheral blood. This receptor was taken from a woman between 40 and 50 years old with acute or convalescent COVID-19. The chain joins TRBV27 to TRBJ1-5, with D possibly being TRBD1 (5 bases). This CDR3 is CASSLDGGYSNQPQHF. DNA of the CDR3: TGTGCCAGCAGTCTGGACGGGGGTTATAGCAATCAGCCCCAGCATTTT.